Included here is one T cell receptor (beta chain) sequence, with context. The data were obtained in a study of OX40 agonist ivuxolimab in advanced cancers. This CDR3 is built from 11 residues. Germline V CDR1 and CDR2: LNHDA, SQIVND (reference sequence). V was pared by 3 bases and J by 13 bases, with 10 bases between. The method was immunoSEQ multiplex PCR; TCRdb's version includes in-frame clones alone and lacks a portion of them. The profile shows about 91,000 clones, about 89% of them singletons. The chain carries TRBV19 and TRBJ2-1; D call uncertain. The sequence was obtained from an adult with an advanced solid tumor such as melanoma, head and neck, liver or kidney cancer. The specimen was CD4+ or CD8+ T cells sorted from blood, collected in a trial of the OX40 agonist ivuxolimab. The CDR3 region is CASSMQGPQFF. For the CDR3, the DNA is TGTGCCAGTAGTATGCAAGGGCCCCAGTTCTTC.